The clone carrying this T cell receptor beta chain was found a few times. As yet, its antigen is unknown. The sample is drawn from a study of beta chain features in type 1 diabetes. Overall study results and limits: Junctions at VDJ sites from type 1 diabetes patients had fewer insertions and more deletions. All four CD4+ subsets of Type 1 diabetes patients contained TCRB CDR3s that were moderately but significantly shorter.

Sequencing targeted expressed TCRB transcripts, as all isolated RNA had been reverse transcribed. Measured with immunoSEQ multiplex PCR; TCRdb has only the in-frame clones, and not every one. The table lists about 300,000 clones, approximately 15% of them singletons. This CDR3 comprises 18 residues. Germline values: CDR1 LGHNA, CDR2 YNFKEQ. Trimming removed 1 base from V and 1 base from J; junction bases left unmatched: 6. The clonotype originates from a woman between 18 and 29 years old with type 1 diabetes. The V gene is TRBV4-2, the J gene TRBJ2-1, with TRBD2 matching 11 bases. Sample: naive CD4+ T cells from blood. Here the CDR3 reads CASSQVTLAGGSYNEQFF. The CDR3, as DNA: TGTGCCAGCAGCCAAGTCACGCTAGCGGGAGGTTCCTACAATGAGCAGTTCTTC.